A selection of T cell receptor beta chains follows, all from one sample in a study of blood T cell repertoires in COVID-19. Sequencing used immunoSEQ multiplex PCR; TCRdb keeps in-frame clones, though not all of them. The table shows fewer than 250,000 clones, with more than 75% occurring only once. Sequencing was done on a sample of peripheral blood. These receptors were collected from a human donor in a cohort sampled during active COVID-19. Both conserved end residues are trimmed from each CDR3.

TRBJ1-3,12,TRBV18,ASSPPGRGNTIY
TRBJ2-5,13,TRBV5-1,ASSPFAGPQETQY
TRBJ1-6,15,TRBV7-2,ASSPRVGGSYNSPLH
TRBJ2-5,13,TRBV7-2,ASTSLGRGEETQY
TRBJ2-1,11,TRBV7-9,ASIPDSRNEQF
TRBJ2-5,12,TRBV9,ASSPGGGGETQY
TRBJ1-1,12,TRBV5-1,ASSPGGRNTEAF
TRBJ1-4,11,TRBV7-6,ASSLGQSEKLF
TRBJ2-7,12,TRBV7-2,ASSPGQGIYEQY
TRBJ1-1,12,TRBV7-9,ASSAQGANTEAF
TRBJ1-2,12,TRBV28,ASSSLQGFYGYT
TRBJ2-6,18,TRBV2,ASSREREARGFTGANVLT
TRBJ1-4,15,TRBV27,ASSFTPILTQGEKLF
TRBJ1-5,12,TRBV2,ASRATGKGQPQH
TRBJ1-1,11,TRBV5-4,ASSTQTQGLTF
TRBJ2-7,14,TRBV6-5,ASSYRAGGSSYEQY
TRBJ1-2,12,TRBV7-9,ASSSLTNLAGYT
TRBJ1-4,12,TRBV27,ASAPGQLYEKLF
TRBJ2-1,13,TRBV18,ASSPLLQGIREQF
TRBJ2-1,9,TRBV29-1,SVEDGRGWF
TRBJ1-2,13,TRBV7-2,ASSSWDKGLYGYT
TRBJ2-7,11,TRBV5-4,AKHLAGANEQY
TRBJ2-7,15,TRBV6-7,ASSYRNPGTESYEQY
TRBJ2-1,14,TRBV7-2,ASSLHPTGRGNEQF
TRBJ2-7,15,TRBV7-5,ARSLEKPGTGEYEQY
TRBJ2-5,14,TRBV11-2,ASSLGLAGAQETQY
TRBJ1-1,13,TRBV4-1,ASSQAQGSATEAF
TRBJ1-2,13,TRBV7-2,ASSLGQGAVYGYT